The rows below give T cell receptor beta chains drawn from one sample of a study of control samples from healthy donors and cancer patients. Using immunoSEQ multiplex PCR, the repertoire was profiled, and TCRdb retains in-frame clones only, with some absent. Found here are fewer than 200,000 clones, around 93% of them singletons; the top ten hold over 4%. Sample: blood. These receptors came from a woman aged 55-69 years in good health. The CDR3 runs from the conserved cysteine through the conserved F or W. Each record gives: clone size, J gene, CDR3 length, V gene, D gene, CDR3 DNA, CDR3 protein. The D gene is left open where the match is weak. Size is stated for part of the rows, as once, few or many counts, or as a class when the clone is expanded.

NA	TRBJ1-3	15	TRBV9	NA	TGTGCCAGCAGCGCTGAACGGGCTAGAGGAAACACCATATATTTT	CASSAERARGNTIYF
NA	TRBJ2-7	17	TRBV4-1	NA	TGCGCCAGCAGCCAAAGCCCCACCCGGGGAACACCCTACGAGCAGTACTTC	CASSQSPTRGTPYEQYF
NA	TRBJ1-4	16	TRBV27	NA	TGTGCCAGCAGTTTAGAAGCGGCCCCAACTAATGAAAAACTGTTTTTT	CASSLEAAPTNEKLFF
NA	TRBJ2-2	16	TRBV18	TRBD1	TGTGCCAGCTCACCACTGGGACAGGGGGCTTCCGGGGAGCTGTTTTTT	CASSPLGQGASGELFF
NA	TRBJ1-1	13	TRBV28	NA	TGTGCCAGCAGCCCCACAGGGAACACTGAAGCTTTCTTT	CASSPTGNTEAFF
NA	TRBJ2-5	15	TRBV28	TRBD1	TGTGCCAGCAGTGACCACCAGGGGGCGGGGGAGACCCAGTACTTC	CASSDHQGAGETQYF
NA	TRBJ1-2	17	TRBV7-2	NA	TGTGCCAGCAGCTTAAGGCAGGGCGGTCCCCCTTCCTATGGCTACACCTTC	CASSLRQGGPPSYGYTF
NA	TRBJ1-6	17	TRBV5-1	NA	TGCGCCAGCAGCTCGGGGGTAAGGAGCTCCTATAATTCACCCCTCCACTTT	CASSSGVRSSYNSPLHF
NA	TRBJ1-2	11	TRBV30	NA	TGTGCCTGGAGTGTACTGTATGGCTACACCTTC	CAWSVLYGYTF
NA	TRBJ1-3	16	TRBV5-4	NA	TGTGCCAGCAGCTTGGGCAGGGTCGAGCCTGGAAACACCATATATTTT	CASSLGRVEPGNTIYF
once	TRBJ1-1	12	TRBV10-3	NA	TGTGCCATCAGTCTAGAGAACACTGAAGCTTTCTTT	CAISLENTEAFF
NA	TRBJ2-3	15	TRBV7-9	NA	TGTGCCAGCAGCTCAAGATCTGGTCGCACAGATACGCAGTATTTT	CASSSRSGRTDTQYF
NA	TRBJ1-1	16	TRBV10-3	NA	TGTGCCATCAGTGTGGGGGCTTCTCTACTGAACACTGAAGCTTTCTTT	CAISVGASLLNTEAFF
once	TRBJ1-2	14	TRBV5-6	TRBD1	TGTGCCAGCACTGGGACAGGGGGCGCCTATGGCTACACCTTC	CASTGTGGAYGYTF
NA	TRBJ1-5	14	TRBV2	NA	TGTGCCAGCAGTGAAATGACAAGGAATCAGCCCCAGCATTTT	CASSEMTRNQPQHF
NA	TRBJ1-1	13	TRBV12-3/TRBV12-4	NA	TGTGCCAGCAGTTTACAGGGAGACACTGAAGCTTTCTTT	CASSLQGDTEAFF
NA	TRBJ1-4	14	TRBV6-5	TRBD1	TGTGCCAGCAGTCGGGACAGGGATAATGAAAAACTGTTTTTT	CASSRDRDNEKLFF
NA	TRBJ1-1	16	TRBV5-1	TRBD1	TGCGCCAGCAAAGGGGCGGAAGGGGGCACGAACACTGAAGCTTTCTTT	CASKGAEGGTNTEAFF
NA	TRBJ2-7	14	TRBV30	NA	TGTGCCTGGAGTTCTGCGGGGCCTGCCTACGAGCAGTACTTC	CAWSSAGPAYEQYF
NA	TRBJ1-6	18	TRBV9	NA	TGTGCCAGCAGCCCCTCCCTTTCACCGGGCCGTCTCGGTTCACCCCTCCACTTT	CASSPSLSPGRLGSPLHF
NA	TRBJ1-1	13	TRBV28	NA	TGTGCCAGCATTGGCAGGGTAGTCACTGAAGCTTTCTTT	CASIGRVVTEAFF
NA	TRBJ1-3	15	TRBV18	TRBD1	TGTGCCAGCTCACCCCAGGGGGCGCTTGGAAACACCATATATTTT	CASSPQGALGNTIYF
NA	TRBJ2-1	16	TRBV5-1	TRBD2	TGCGCCAGCAGCTTGGTTAGCGGGGGGGTCTACAATGAGCAGTTCTTC	CASSLVSGGVYNEQFF
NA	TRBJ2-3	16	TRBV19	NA	TGTGCCAGTAGTATTGGACTCCCTTATAGCACAGATACGCAGTATTTT	CASSIGLPYSTDTQYF
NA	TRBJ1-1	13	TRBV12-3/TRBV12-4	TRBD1	TGTGCCAGCAGTTTAGACAGGGGGCTCGAAGCTTTCTTT	CASSLDRGLEAFF
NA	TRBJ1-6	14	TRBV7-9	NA	TGTGCCAGCAGCTTATTGACAAGTAATTCACCCCTCCACTTT	CASSLLTSNSPLHF
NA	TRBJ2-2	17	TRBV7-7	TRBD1	TGTGCCAGCAGCCTATCCACGGGACAGGGATCTACCGGGGAGCTGTTTTTT	CASSLSTGQGSTGELFF
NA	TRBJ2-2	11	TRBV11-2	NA	TGTGCCAGCCGAGTCACCGGGGAGCTGTTTTTT	CASRVTGELFF
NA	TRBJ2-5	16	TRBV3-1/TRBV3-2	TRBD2	TGTGCCAGCAGCCCGACTAGCGGGGGGTACCAAGAGACCCAGTACTTC	CASSPTSGGYQETQYF
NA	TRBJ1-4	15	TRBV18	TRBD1	TGTGCCAGCTCTACGACAGGGTCAACTAATGAAAAACTGTTTTTT	CASSTTGSTNEKLFF
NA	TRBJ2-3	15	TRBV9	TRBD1	TGTGCCAGCAGCGTAGCGGGGACAGGGCCAGATACGCAGTATTTT	CASSVAGTGPDTQYF
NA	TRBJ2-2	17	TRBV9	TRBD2	TGTGCCAGCCCGAGGGATCTAGCGGGGGGGCGAACCGGGGAGCTGTTTTTT	CASPRDLAGGRTGELFF
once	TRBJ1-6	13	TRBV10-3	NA	TGTGCCACCAAGAAACAGGTCGAATCACCCCTCCACTTT	CATKKQVESPLHF
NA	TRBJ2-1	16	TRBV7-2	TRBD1	TGTGCCAGCAGCTTCCCGGGACAGGGGGCTATGGATGAGCAGTTCTTC	CASSFPGQGAMDEQFF
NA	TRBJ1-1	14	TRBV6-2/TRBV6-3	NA	TGTGCCAGCAGTTACTTCGGGTTGGACCTTGAAGCTTTCTTT	CASSYFGLDLEAFF
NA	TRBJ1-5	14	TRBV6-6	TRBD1	TGTGCCAGCAGTCAACAGGGGGGCAATCAGCCCCAGCATTTT	CASSQQGGNQPQHF
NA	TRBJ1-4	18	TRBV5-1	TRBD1	TGCGCCAGCAGCTTGGGAGGGACAGGTGGCCTGTGGGGTGAAAAACTGTTTTTT	CASSLGGTGGLWGEKLFF
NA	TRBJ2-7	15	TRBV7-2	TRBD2	TGTGCCAGCAGCTTACAAGCGCTAGCGGGGAGCGAGCAGTACTTC	CASSLQALAGSEQYF
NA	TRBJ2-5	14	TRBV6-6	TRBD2	TGTGCCAGCAGCCCAGCGGGGGGGCGCGAGACCCAGTACTTC	CASSPAGGRETQYF
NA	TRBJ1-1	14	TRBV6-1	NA	TGTGCCAGCAGTGAAGCTGGAGGGAACACTGAAGCTTTCTTT	CASSEAGGNTEAFF
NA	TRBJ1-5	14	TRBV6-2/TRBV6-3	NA	TGTGCCAGCAGTGTCGGGGGGGCCAATCAGCCCCAGCATTTT	CASSVGGANQPQHF
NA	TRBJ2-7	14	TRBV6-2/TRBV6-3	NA	TGTGCCAGCAGTACAGGGGGGGACCCCTACGAGCAGTACTTC	CASSTGGDPYEQYF
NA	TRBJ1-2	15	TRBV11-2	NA	TGTGCCAGCAGCTCGCCTAGACAGCGGAGGGGTGGCTACACCTTC	CASSSPRQRRGGYTF
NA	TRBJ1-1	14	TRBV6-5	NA	TGTGCCAGCAGTTACGAATTCGATCGATCAGAAGCTTTCTTT	CASSYEFDRSEAFF
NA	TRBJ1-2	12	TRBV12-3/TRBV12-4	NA	TGTGCCAGCAGTAGACACGACTATGGCTACACCTTC	CASSRHDYGYTF
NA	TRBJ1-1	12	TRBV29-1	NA	TGCAGCGTCACAACAGGGAGAAATGAAGCTTTCTTT	CSVTTGRNEAFF
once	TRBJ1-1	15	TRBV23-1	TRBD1	TGCGCCAGCAGTCAAGAGGGACAGGAGAACACTGAAGCTTTCTTT	CASSQEGQENTEAFF
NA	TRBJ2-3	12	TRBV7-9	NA	TGTGCCAGCAGCTTAATCTCAGATACGCAGTATTTT	CASSLISDTQYF
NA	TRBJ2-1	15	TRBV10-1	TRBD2	TGCGCCAGCAGACCTAGCGGGGGGTTTTTGGATGAGCAGTTCTTC	CASRPSGGFLDEQFF
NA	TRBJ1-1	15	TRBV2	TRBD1	TGTGCCAGCAACGGACAGGGTGACATGAACACTGAAGCTTTCTTT	CASNGQGDMNTEAFF
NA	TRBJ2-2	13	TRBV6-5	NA	TGTGCCAGCCGTTGGACAGTTATCGGGGAGCTGTTTTTT	CASRWTVIGELFF
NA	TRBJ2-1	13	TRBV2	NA	TGTGCCAGCAGTGTTGAGGGGGGAGAAGAGCAGTTCTTC	CASSVEGGEEQFF
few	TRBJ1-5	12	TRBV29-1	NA	TGCAGCACCCAAGATAGCAATCAGCCCCAGCATTTT	CSTQDSNQPQHF
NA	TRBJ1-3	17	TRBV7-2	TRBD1	TGTGCCAGCAGCTTAACCCCGCCGGGACAGGGCGGAAACACCATATATTTT	CASSLTPPGQGGNTIYF
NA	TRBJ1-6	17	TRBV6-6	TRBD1	TGTGCCAGCAGTCCCCGGACAGGAGTCTCCTATAATTCACCCCTCCACTTT	CASSPRTGVSYNSPLHF